This note documents a single T cell receptor beta chain sequence. The same CDR3 also results from other DNA sequences found in this sample. The data were obtained in a study of control samples from healthy donors and cancer patients. Assay used: immunoSEQ multiplex PCR; TCRdb lists only in-frame clones, some missing. Of just over 150,000 clones in the sample, about 93% were seen once. Germline V gene lookup returns CDR1 SGHRS and CDR2 YFSETQ. Trimming shortened V by 0 bases and J by 2 bases, and 6 bases separated the two germline ends. The CDR3 runs to 15 residues. Source material: blood. V gene TRBV5-1 combines with J gene TRBJ2-6; D gene unclear. This sequence originates from a man aged 45-65 years in good health. The CDR3 coding sequence is TGCGCCAGCAGCTTGGCAGGTGCTGGGGCCAACGTCCTGACTTTC. Translating gives CASSLAGAGANVLTF.